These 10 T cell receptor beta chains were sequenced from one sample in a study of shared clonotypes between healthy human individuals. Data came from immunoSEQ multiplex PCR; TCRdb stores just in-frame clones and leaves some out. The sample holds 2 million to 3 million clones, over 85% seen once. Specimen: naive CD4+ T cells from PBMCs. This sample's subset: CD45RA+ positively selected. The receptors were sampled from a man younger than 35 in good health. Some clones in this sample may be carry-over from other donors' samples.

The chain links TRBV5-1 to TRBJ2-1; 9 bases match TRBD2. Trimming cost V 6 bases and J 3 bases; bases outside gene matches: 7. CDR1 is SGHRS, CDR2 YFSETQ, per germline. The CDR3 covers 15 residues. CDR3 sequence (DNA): TGCGCCAGCAACCCCGAGACTAGCGGCTACAATGAGCAGTTCTTC. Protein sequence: CASNPETSGYNEQFF.

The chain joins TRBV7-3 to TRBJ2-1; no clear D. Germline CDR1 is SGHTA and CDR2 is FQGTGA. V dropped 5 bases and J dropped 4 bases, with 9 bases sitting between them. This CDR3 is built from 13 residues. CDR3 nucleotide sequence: TGTGCCAGCAGCCCCGGATATTACAATGAGCAGTTCTTC. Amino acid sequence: CASSPGYYNEQFF.

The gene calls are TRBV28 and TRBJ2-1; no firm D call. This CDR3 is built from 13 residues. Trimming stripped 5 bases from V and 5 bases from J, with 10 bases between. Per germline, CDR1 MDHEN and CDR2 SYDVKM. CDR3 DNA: TGTGCCAGCAGTGAGACTCAGAACAATGAGCAGTTCTTC. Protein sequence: CASSETQNNEQFF.

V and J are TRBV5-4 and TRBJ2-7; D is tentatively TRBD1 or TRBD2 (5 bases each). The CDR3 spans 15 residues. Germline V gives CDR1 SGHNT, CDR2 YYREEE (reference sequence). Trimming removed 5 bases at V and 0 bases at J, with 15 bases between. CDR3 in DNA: TGTGCCAGCAGTTCCCGGGACCAAGCCTCCTACGAGCAGTACTTC. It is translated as CASSSRDQASYEQYF.

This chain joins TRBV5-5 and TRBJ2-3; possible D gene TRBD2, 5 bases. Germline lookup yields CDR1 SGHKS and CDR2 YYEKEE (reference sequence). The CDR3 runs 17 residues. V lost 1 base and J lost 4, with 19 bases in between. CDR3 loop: CASSLNIRGDIPDTQYF. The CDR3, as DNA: TGTGCCAGCAGCTTGAACATACGGGGAGACATCCCAGATACGCAGTATTTT.

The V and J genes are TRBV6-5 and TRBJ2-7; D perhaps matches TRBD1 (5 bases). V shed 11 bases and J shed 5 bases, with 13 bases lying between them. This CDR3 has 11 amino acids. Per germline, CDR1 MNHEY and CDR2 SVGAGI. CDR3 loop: CAAGRRDEQYF. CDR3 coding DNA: TGTGCCGCCGGACGCAGGGACGAGCAGTACTTC.

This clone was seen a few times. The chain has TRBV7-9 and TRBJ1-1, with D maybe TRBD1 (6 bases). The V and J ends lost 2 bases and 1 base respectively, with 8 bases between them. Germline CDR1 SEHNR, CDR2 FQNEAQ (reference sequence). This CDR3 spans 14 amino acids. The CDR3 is CASSLTGRNTEAFF. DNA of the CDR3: TGTGCCAGCAGCTTAACAGGGAGGAACACTGAAGCTTTCTTT.

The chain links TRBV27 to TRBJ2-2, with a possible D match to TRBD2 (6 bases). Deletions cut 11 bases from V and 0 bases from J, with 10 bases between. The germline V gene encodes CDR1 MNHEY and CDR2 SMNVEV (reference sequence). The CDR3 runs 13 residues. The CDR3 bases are TGTGCCGGGGGGAGTTCGAACACCGGGGAGCTGTTTTTT. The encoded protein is CAGGSSNTGELFF.

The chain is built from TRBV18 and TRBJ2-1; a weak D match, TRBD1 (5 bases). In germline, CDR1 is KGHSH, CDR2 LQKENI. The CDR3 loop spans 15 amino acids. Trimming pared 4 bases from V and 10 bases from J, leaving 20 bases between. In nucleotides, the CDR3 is TGTGCCAGCTCACAGGGGAAGGTGTCCCCAGAAGAGCAGTTCTTC. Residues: CASSQGKVSPEEQFF.

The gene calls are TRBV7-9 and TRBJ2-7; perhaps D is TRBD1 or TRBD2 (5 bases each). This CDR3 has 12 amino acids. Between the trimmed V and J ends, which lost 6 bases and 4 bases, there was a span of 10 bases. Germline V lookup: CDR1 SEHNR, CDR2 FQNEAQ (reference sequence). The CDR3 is CASRRDGYEQYF. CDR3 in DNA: TGTGCCAGCAGGAGGGACGGGTACGAGCAGTACTTC.